This T cell receptor (beta chain) was identified during a study of Graves' ophthalmopathy and Graves' hyperthyroidism. Study background: Stable hyperthyroidism was defined by absence of ophthalmopathy within 18 months of follow-up.

TCR beta CDR3 amplification used RNA transcripts. In the first round, RT-PCR was carried out with HTBI primers, and a multiplex PCR formed the second round. TCRdb re-called the multiplex PCR reads through MiXCR, storing one row per CDR3 protein. The sample carries around 590,000 distinct CDR3 sequences, about two fifths recorded once. Certain patients were not enrolled. These were patients with other autoimmune diseases, uncontrolled infections, pregnancy or lactation. Diagnoses were established from clinical symptoms, serum thyroxine, TRAb, thyroid ultrasound and orbital computed tomography. Specimen: peripheral blood or thyroid tissue (not recorded which). The sequence derives from an adult man with Graves' hyperthyroidism.

The CDR3 spells CASGVTPGLVDEQYF. CDR3 nucleotide sequence: TGCGCCAGCGGCGTCACTCCCGGACTTGTCGACGAGCAGTACTTC. The genes are TRBV5-1 and TRBJ2-7, with a tentative D call TRBD2 (5 bases). This CDR3 contains 15 residues. V was pared by 7 bases and J by 5 bases, with 22 bases between. Per the germline V gene, CDR1 is SGHRS and CDR2 is YFSETQ.